This T cell receptor beta chain originates from a study of graft-versus-host responses after intestinal transplantation. Study-wide background: Transplant types were multivisceral, liver-intestinal, or isolated intestinal. Each recipient received anti-thymocyte globulin induction, then tacrolimus and steroids for two to three years.

Study findings and constraints: GvH clones surfaced in recipient marrow, some emerging earlier in ileum or blood. Peak levels of circulating GvH clones tracked with early post-transplant HvG declines.

A word on this clone: Its antigen remains unknown.

Assay: immunoSEQ multiplex PCR; the TCRdb copy retains only in-frame clones and omits some. The table records under 85,000 clones, approximately 93% of them present only once. The TCR was taken from a human donor who received an intestinal transplant. Sequencing used unstimulated CD8+ T cells sorted from spleen or lymph node cells, obtained before intestinal transplant.

The CDR3 sequence: CASFSPDFYGYTF. CDR3 DNA sequence: TGCGCCAGCTTCAGCCCGGACTTCTATGGCTACACCTTC. The J gene is TRBJ1-2, the V gene TRBV4-1; D is unresolved. This CDR3 spans 13 amino acids. The V and J ends lost 8 bases and 4 bases respectively, with 14 bases between them. The germline V gene has CDR1 MGHRA and CDR2 YSYEKL.